This record looks at one T cell receptor beta chain sequence and its context. This record comes from a study of blood T cell repertoires in COVID-19. Overall study context: Samples taken during acute and convalescent COVID-19 were collected in the United States, Italy and Spain. Nucleic acid was either cDNA or gDNA, and it came from T cells, B-cell-depleted T cells, or PBMCs.

In the original processing: Estimated nucleated cell counts came from reference gene primer amplification. Clones were read by immunoSEQ multiplex PCR, and TCRdb kept only the in-frame ones, dropping some. The V and J calls and the clone size are those of that table, but D and trimming were determined from the DNA. The sample consists of about 74,000 clones, roughly 70% of them appearing once. Trimming stripped 3 bases from V and 0 bases from J, with 8 bases between. The germline gives CDR1 KGHDR, CDR2 SFDVKD. The CDR3 totals 15 residues. Sequenced input: peripheral blood. The receptor comes from a man in his sixties or seventies with acute or convalescent COVID-19. V usage is TRBV24-1 and J usage is TRBJ1-3, with a weak D call TRBD1 (6 bases). CDR3 DNA sequence: TGTGCCACCAGTGATCTAGGGGGCTCTGGAAACACCATATATTTT. This sequence encodes CATSDLGGSGNTIYF.